The 22 T cell receptor beta chains reported below all come from one sample, sequenced in a study of sequential checkpoint blockade in melanoma. Profiling relied on immunoSEQ multiplex PCR, and the TCRdb table lists in-frame clones only, not all of them. The sample consists of over 2,500 clones, around 23% of them appearing once. Treatment described: randomized to nivolumab then ipilimumab (arm A) or the reverse (arm B). This specimen was tumor tissue (inferred from file names), taken from a patient given nivolumab and ipilimumab in sequence. Receptors were obtained from a human patient with melanoma. Some clones in this sample may be carry-over from other donors' samples.

Only a few counts were recorded for this clone. V is TRBV6-8 and J is TRBJ1-5; D is perhaps TRBD1 (5 bases). Germline CDR1 is MNHGY and CDR2 is SAAAGT. This CDR3 has 15 amino acids. The germline V and J ends were trimmed by 5 bases and 6 bases, with 17 bases remaining between them. The CDR3 DNA follows: TGTGCCAGCAGTACCCGGGGAGGGGCCCGTCAGCCCCAGCATTTT. Translated, it gives CASSTRGGARQPQHF.

The sample holds many counts of this clone. The chain has TRBV11-3 and TRBJ1-2; 9 bases are a match to TRBD1. The CDR3 runs 14 residues. Germline V gene sequence: CDR1 SGHNT, CDR2 YENEEA. V was clipped by 5 bases and J by 4 bases; unmatched bases: 5. The CDR3 bases are TGTGCCAGCAGCGAAGGACAGGGGACCTATGGCTACACCTTC. Its protein is CASSEGQGTYGYTF.

This clone has just a few counts. V gene TRBV11-3 combines with J gene TRBJ2-1; D is unclear. The CDR3 is 15 amino acids. V shed 5 bases and J shed 0 bases, with 11 bases lying between them. Per germline, CDR1 SGHNT and CDR2 YENEEA. The CDR3 bases are TGTGCCAGCAGCCCGGAGACGAGCTCCTACAATGAGCAGTTCTTC. Its protein product is CASSPETSSYNEQFF.

The chain employs TRBV29-1 and TRBJ2-3; 12 nucleotides match TRBD1. Per germline, CDR1 SQVTM and CDR2 ANQGSEA. Unmatched junction bases numbered 4, after V lost 7 bases and J lost 2 bases. There are 14 residues in the CDR3. The CDR3 region is CSGKGQGATDTQYF. In DNA form, the CDR3 reads TGCAGCGGTAAGGGACAGGGGGCCACAGATACGCAGTATTTT.

This clone has just a few counts. The rearrangement links TRBV28 to TRBJ2-5, with D perhaps TRBD2 (6 bases). With 2 bases removed from V and 5 bases from J, the gap between germline ends came to 12 bases. Germline V lookup: CDR1 MDHEN, CDR2 SYDVKM. This CDR3 contains 14 residues. The CDR3 DNA follows: TGTGCCAGCAGTTTAGGCGGGGTGTTTGAGACCCAGTACTTC. Its protein product is CASSLGGVFETQYF.

A few counts support this clone. The genes are TRBV11-3 and TRBJ1-3; 7 nucleotides align to TRBD1. The trim removed 5 bases at V and 3 bases at J, leaving 7 bases unmatched. This CDR3 contains 15 residues. Germline lookup yields CDR1 SGHNT and CDR2 YENEEA. CDR3 sequence (DNA): TGTGCCAGCAGCACCTCGCCAGGGGGTGGAAACACCATATATTTT. Amino acid sequence: CASSTSPGGGNTIYF.

There are a few counts of this clone. CDR3 region: CASRSYEGGGTEAFF. CDR3 bases: TGTGCCAGCAGATCCTATGAAGGGGGGGGCACTGAAGCTTTCTTT. The chain links TRBV6-8 to TRBJ1-1; TRBD1 is a possible D gene (6 bases). Trimming took 6 bases from V and 4 from J, leaving 18 bases between them. The length of the CDR3 is 15 residues. Germline V gives CDR1 MNHGY, CDR2 SAAAGT.

A few counts support this clone. V is TRBV6-8 and J is TRBJ1-6; tentative D call: TRBD1 (6 bases). Trimming removed 0 bases from V and 7 bases from J, with 10 bases in between. The germline CDR1 and CDR2 sequences are MNHGY and SAAAGT. This CDR3 is built from 15 residues. The CDR3 region has the DNA TGTGCCAGCAGTTACTCAACAGGGCAGAATTCACCCCTCCACTTT. As protein: CASSYSTGQNSPLHF.

The J gene is TRBJ1-2, the V gene TRBV5-1, with D possibly matching TRBD1 (6 bases). Between the trimmed V and J ends, which lost 0 bases and 0 bases, there was a span of 9 bases. The length of the CDR3 is 15 residues. Germline V lookup: CDR1 SGHRS, CDR2 YFSETQ. In DNA, the CDR3 is TGCGCCAGCAGCTTGGGGGACATTCCTAACTATGGCTACACCTTC. It specifies CASSLGDIPNYGYTF. Supplemented by reference TRBV5-1 and TRBJ1-2, the full variable domain reads KAGVTQTPRYLIKTRGQQVTLSCSPISGHRSVSWYQQTPGQGLQFLFEYFSETQRNKGNFPGRFSGRQFSNSRSEMNVSTLELGDSALYLCASSLGDIPNYGYTFGSGTRLTVV.

By proportion, this clone is medium-sized (0.01 to 0.1%). This chain connects TRBV11-3 to TRBJ1-4; D is possibly TRBD1 (6 bases). CDR1 and CDR2 (germline): SGHNT, YENEEA. CDR3 length: 16 residues. The ends were cut back, 6 bases at V and 0 bases at J, with 14 bases in the middle. The CDR3 nucleotides are TGTGCCAGCAGGGCGACAGGAGATGCAACTAATGAAAAACTGTTTTTT. Protein product: CASRATGDATNEKLFF. Combining the CDR3 with reference TRBV11-3 and TRBJ1-4 gives the whole variable domain EAGVVQSPRYKIIEKKQPVAFWCNPISGHNTLYWYLQNLGQGPELLIRYENEEAVDDSQLPKDRFSAERLKGVDSTLKIQPAELGDSAVYLCASRATGDATNEKLFFGSGTQLSVL.

The gene calls are TRBV18 and TRBJ2-3, with TRBD2 matching 7 bases. Germline CDR1 reads KGHSH; CDR2 reads LQKENI. The CDR3 sequence is 15 residues long. The J segment lost 1 base and the V segment lost 4 bases, leaving 5 bases of the junction unmatched. The DNA of the CDR3 is TGTGCCAGCTCACGGGCGGGGGTCCGCACAGATACGCAGTATTTT. Translating gives CASSRAGVRTDTQYF.

The J gene is TRBJ2-7, the V gene TRBV1; the D call in the table, TRBD1, was not verified against the DNA. TRBV1 is described as a pseudogene. The CDR3 loop spans 17 amino acids. CDR3 sequence: CTSSQDIRQGANYEQYF. The CDR3 DNA reads as TGCACCAGCAGCCAAGATATCAGACAGGGGGCAAACTACGAGCAGTACTTC.

The rearrangement uses TRBV6-8 and TRBJ1-1; 7 bases line up with TRBD1. Germline CDR1 is MNHGY and CDR2 is SAAAGT. Unmatched junction bases numbered 9, after V lost 5 bases and J lost 0 bases. The CDR3 is 16 amino acids. DNA for the CDR3: TGTGCCAGCAGTCGAGCCGGGACAGCCCTGAACACTGAAGCTTTCTTT. Translation gives CASSRAGTALNTEAFF.

This chain links TRBV19 with TRBJ1-1; D is ambiguous. The CDR3 consists of 13 residues. Deletions cut 1 base from V and 8 bases from J, with 11 bases between. The V gene's germline CDR1 is LNHDA and CDR2 SQIVND (reference sequence). In DNA form, the CDR3 reads TGTGCCAGTAGTATAGGGTATTCTCGGGAAGCTTTCTTT. Its translation: CASSIGYSREAFF.

V and J are TRBV28 and TRBJ1-3; D is ambiguous. V shed 7 bases and J shed 4 bases, with 20 bases lying between them. Germline loops: CDR1 MDHEN, CDR2 SYDVKM. CDR3 length equals 16 residues. CDR3 protein: CASKAPGRERGNTIYF. For the CDR3, the DNA is TGTGCCAGCAAGGCTCCGGGGAGGGAAAGAGGAAACACCATATATTTT.

J is TRBJ2-3 and V is TRBV19; TRBD2 matches at 10 bases. The CDR3 consists of 17 residues. Germline loops: CDR1 LNHDA, CDR2 SQIVND (reference sequence). V was pared by 5 bases and J by 1 base, with 9 bases of the junction left unmatched. The CDR3 sequence is CASSSSTSGLGTDTQYF. In nucleotides, the CDR3 is TGTGCCAGTAGTTCCTCGACTAGCGGGCTAGGCACAGATACGCAGTATTTT.

This clone has at least ten counts. The chain uses TRBV11-3 and TRBJ1-1; tentatively, D is TRBD1 (5 bases). The germline CDR1 and CDR2 sequences are SGHNT and YENEEA. The CDR3 extends over 15 amino acids. Trimming removed 0 bases at V and 6 bases at J, with 14 bases between. The CDR3 DNA follows: TGTGCCAGCAGCTTAGATCCGGCAGGGAGCGCTGAAGCTTTCTTT. Its translation: CASSLDPAGSAEAFF. Full variable domain (remainder filled in from reference TRBV11-3 and TRBJ1-1): EAGVVQSPRYKIIEKKQPVAFWCNPISGHNTLYWYLQNLGQGPELLIRYENEEAVDDSQLPKDRFSAERLKGVDSTLKIQPAELGDSAVYLCASSLDPAGSAEAFFGQGTRLTVV.

The rearrangement uses TRBV10-2 and TRBJ1-2; D is ambiguous. V shed 5 bases and J shed 2 bases, with 6 bases lying between them. Germline CDR1 is WSHSY and CDR2 is SAAADI. The CDR3 is 12 residues long. The CDR3 reads CASSQQNYGYTF. CDR3 nucleotides: TGCGCCAGCAGTCAGCAAAACTATGGCTACACCTTC.

In its sample, this clone was seen a few times. V gene TRBV6-8 combines with J gene TRBJ2-7; TRBD1 agrees at 7 bases. Germline CDR1 reads MNHGY; CDR2 reads SAAAGT. The CDR3 totals 13 residues. The J segment lost 13 bases and the V segment lost 5 bases, leaving 14 bases of the junction unmatched. Here the CDR3 reads CASSGPKGATGYF. In DNA, the CDR3 is TGTGCCAGCAGTGGACCAAAGGGGGCTACTGGTTACTTC.

This sequence joins TRBV19 and TRBJ2-7; D possibly corresponds to TRBD2 (7 bases). This CDR3 has 12 amino acids. Germline lookup yields CDR1 LNHDA and CDR2 SQIVND (reference sequence). V dropped 5 bases and J dropped 9 bases, with 14 bases sitting between them. The CDR3 nucleotides read TGTGCCAGTAGTTTCTCCGGGGGGCGGCAGTACTTC. Amino acid sequence: CASSFSGGRQYF. Variable domain in full (rest from reference TRBV19 and TRBJ2-7): DGGITQSPKYLFRKEGQNVTLSCEQNLNHDAMYWYRQDPGQGLRLIYYSQIVNDFQKGDIAEGYSVSREKKESFPLTVTSAQKNPTAFYLCASSFSGGRQYFGPGTRLTVT.

This clone occurred many times. The J gene is TRBJ1-1, the V gene TRBV11-3; possibly TRBD1 for D (6 bases). In germline, CDR1 is SGHNT, CDR2 YENEEA. Trimming removed 6 bases from V and 4 bases from J, with 21 bases in between. This CDR3 is built from 16 residues. CDR3 amino acids: CASRETGRGGGTEAFF. CDR3 DNA: TGTGCCAGCAGGGAAACGGGCAGGGGCGGCGGCACTGAAGCTTTCTTT.

There are a few counts of this clone. The chain links TRBV11-3 to TRBJ1-3, with 7 bases identical to TRBD1. The CDR3 length is 19 residues. The germline CDR1 and CDR2 sequences are SGHNT and YENEEA. With 5 bases clipped from V and 0 bases from J, the junction kept 16 bases outside the gene matches. DNA of the CDR3: TGTGCCAGCAGCCAGCTCACAGGGGCCAACGCTTTCTCTGGAAACACCATATATTTT. It specifies CASSQLTGANAFSGNTIYF.